The next 5 T cell receptor beta chains were all read from a single sample in a study of cytomegalovirus exposure and HLA in healthy donors. Vbeta (60) and Jbeta (13) primers were used in the PCR. The method was immunoSEQ multiplex PCR; TCRdb's version includes in-frame clones alone and lacks a portion of them. Of approximately 170,000 clones detected, approximately 78% appear once; the ten largest clones hold 2.4%. Sequenced: PBMCs. Every receptor here comes from a male donor in good health and CMV-seronegative.

The gene calls are TRBV10-3 and TRBJ2-1; 8 bases map to TRBD2. The CDR3 covers 16 residues. In germline, CDR1 is ENHRY, CDR2 SYGVKD. V trimming: 6 bases; J trimming: 5 bases; junction bases outside the gene matches: 12. CDR3 sequence (DNA): TGTGCCATCAGAGACTCCGGGGGGGCCTACAACAATGAGCAGTTCTTC. Translation: CAIRDSGGAYNNEQFF.

The CDR3 nucleotides are TGTGCCAGCAGTTACTCCGGCAGGGGCCATTACAATGAGCAGTTCTTC. Its protein product is CASSYSGRGHYNEQFF. J is TRBJ2-1 and V is TRBV6-5, with D maybe TRBD1 (6 bases). This CDR3 is 16 amino acids long. V lost 0 bases to trimming and J lost 4 bases, with 13 bases between them. The germline V gene encodes CDR1 MNHEY and CDR2 SVGAGI.

V usage is TRBV14 and J usage is TRBJ2-2, with 9 bases that match TRBD2. Trimming took 4 bases from V and 2 from J; bases not matched to a gene: 11. CDR1 and CDR2 (germline): SGHDN, FVKESK. This CDR3 is built from 18 residues. The CDR3 bases are TGTGCCAGCAGCCCTTACAAAGGGCTAGCGGGAAACACCGGGGAGCTGTTTTTT. It is translated as CASSPYKGLAGNTGELFF.

The chain has TRBV7-9 and TRBJ2-3, with D hard to call. The V end was cut by 1 base, the J end by 2 bases, with 10 bases between. This CDR3 spans 15 amino acids. The germline gives CDR1 SEHNR, CDR2 FQNEAQ (reference sequence). This CDR3 reads CASSLETDYTDTQYF. The CDR3 coding sequence is TGTGCCAGCAGCTTAGAAACAGATTACACAGATACGCAGTATTTT.

This clone appeared a few times. The DNA for the CDR3 is TGTGCCAGCAATGGGCCCTACGAGCAGTACTTC. Its protein is CASNGPYEQYF. The chain uses TRBV6-5 and TRBJ2-7; D is undetermined. The CDR3 covers 11 residues. The V and J ends lost 7 bases and 2 bases respectively, with 6 bases between them. Germline CDR1 is MNHEY and CDR2 is SVGAGI.